The next 26 T cell receptor beta chains were all read from a single sample in a study of blood T cell repertoires in COVID-19. The repertoire was sequenced with immunoSEQ multiplex PCR; TCRdb's copy has only in-frame clones and lacks some. In the table there are 150,000 to 200,000 clones, 75% to 90% of which are singletons. Sequencing was done on a sample of peripheral blood. Receptors were obtained from a man between 65 and 79 years old with active or convalescent COVID-19.

The rearrangement links TRBV6-6 to TRBJ1-6; no clear D gene. Per the germline V gene, CDR1 is MNHNY and CDR2 is SVGAGI (reference sequence). CDR3 length equals 15 residues. Trimming took 5 bases from V and 8 from J, leaving 16 bases between them. The CDR3 reads CASSTLPGVDSPLHF. The CDR3 DNA reads TGTGCCAGCAGTACCCTACCAGGTGTGGATTCACCCCTCCACTTT.

This clone was observed a handful of times. V gene TRBV25-1 combines with J gene TRBJ2-5; possibly TRBD1 for D (5 bases). The CDR3 covers 16 residues. CDR1 and CDR2 from the germline V gene are MGHDK and SYGVNS. Trimming removed 5 bases from V and 2 bases from J, with 18 bases in between. The DNA for the CDR3 is TGTGCCAGCAGTTATCTGGGGCACTCCCTTCAAGAGACCCAGTACTTC. It codes for CASSYLGHSLQETQYF.

There are a few counts of this clone. V usage is TRBV5-4 and J usage is TRBJ2-7, with a weak D call TRBD1 (5 bases). The V gene's germline CDR1 is SGHNT and CDR2 YYREEE (reference sequence). The CDR3 spans 14 residues. V lost 0 bases and J 4 bases, leaving 11 bases between the germline ends. The DNA of the CDR3 is TGTGCCAGCAGCTTGGCAGGGAAAAGTTACGAGCAGTACTTC. Its protein is CASSLAGKSYEQYF.

The chain recombines TRBV25-1 with TRBJ2-1; 7 bases map to TRBD2. The V and J ends lost 1 base and 7 bases, in that order; junction bases with no gene match: 16. The V gene's germline CDR1 is MGHDK and CDR2 SYGVNS. The CDR3 has 18 amino acids. CDR3 coding DNA: TGTGCCAGCAGTGAATTTCGCGGGGTTGGGCTAGCGGCGAATGAGCAGTTCTTC. As protein: CASSEFRGVGLAANEQFF.

This chain joins TRBV7-9 and TRBJ2-7; tentative D call: TRBD1 (6 bases). The germline V and J ends were trimmed by 5 bases and 1 base, with 9 bases remaining between them. The CDR3 is 13 amino acids. Germline loops: CDR1 SEHNR, CDR2 FQNEAQ (reference sequence). CDR3 residues: CASSRDTSYEQYF. The CDR3, as DNA: TGTGCCAGCAGCAGGGACACGTCCTACGAGCAGTACTTC.

The chain carries TRBV19 and TRBJ1-5, with 9 bases fitting TRBD1. The CDR3 has 18 amino acids. The V gene end was trimmed by 5 bases and the J gene end by 5 bases; junction bases not matched to a gene: 16. Germline-derived CDR1 and CDR2 are LNHDA and SQIVND (reference sequence). The CDR3 region has the DNA TGTGCCAGTAGTCCCTGGGCCGCAGGACAGGGGCCTTATCAGCCCCAGCATTTT. Translated: CASSPWAAGQGPYQPQHF.

The rearrangement links TRBV18 to TRBJ2-5; 9 bases map to TRBD1. From germline, CDR1 is KGHSH and CDR2 LQKENI. CDR3 length: 17 residues. Trimming at V came to 2 bases and at J to 0 bases, leaving 7 bases not matched to a gene. CDR3: CASSPILGQGDQETQYF. CDR3 bases: TGTGCCAGCTCACCAATTTTGGGACAGGGTGACCAAGAGACCCAGTACTTC.

The chain links TRBV30 to TRBJ2-5; 7 nucleotides agree with TRBD1. The V gene's germline CDR1 is GTSNPN and CDR2 SVGIG (reference sequence). This CDR3 comprises 13 residues. V dropped 3 bases and J dropped 7; count of bases not matched to a gene: 8. This CDR3 is CAWRLTGTLTQYF. The CDR3 coding sequence is TGTGCCTGGAGACTGACAGGGACGTTGACCCAGTACTTC.

The chain links TRBV11-2 to TRBJ2-3; 9 bases are a match to TRBD1. V gave up 10 bases and J gave up 3 bases; unmatched junction bases: 11. CDR3 size: 15 residues. Germline V gene sequence: CDR1 SGHAT, CDR2 FQNNGV. The CDR3 DNA follows: TGTGCCACCCCAGGGACAGGGAGGGGAACAGATACGCAGTATTTT. Its protein product is CATPGTGRGTDTQYF. Combining the CDR3 with reference TRBV11-2 and TRBJ2-3 gives the whole variable domain EAGVAQSPRYKIIEKRQSVAFWCNPISGHATLYWYQQILGQGPKLLIQFQNNGVVDDSQLPKDRFSAERLKGVDSTLKIQPAKLEDSAVYLCATPGTGRGTDTQYFGPGTRLTVL.

V and J are TRBV5-4 and TRBJ1-3; D possibly corresponds to TRBD1 (6 bases). Germline V CDR1 and CDR2: SGHNT, YYREEE (reference sequence). V was clipped by 1 base and J by 4 bases, with 12 bases between them. The CDR3 is 15 residues long. The CDR3 DNA reads TGTGCCAGCAGCTTGAGGGGGTTTTCGGGAAACACCATATATTTT. Translated, it gives CASSLRGFSGNTIYF.

The chain recombines TRBV11-3 with TRBJ2-2; tentative D call: TRBD2 (6 bases). The CDR3 loop spans 15 amino acids. In germline, CDR1 is SGHNT, CDR2 YENEEA. Trimming shortened V by 5 bases and J by 3 bases, and 13 bases separated the two germline ends. CDR3 residues: CASSHSGVHTGELFF. For the CDR3, the DNA is TGTGCCAGCAGCCACTCGGGGGTACACACCGGGGAGCTGTTTTTT.

V is TRBV27 and J is TRBJ1-6, with TRBD1 matching 7 bases. V shed 1 base and J 10 bases; nucleotides not matched to a gene: 7. CDR1 and CDR2 from the germline V gene are MNHEY and SMNVEV (reference sequence). The CDR3 runs 15 residues. CDR3 loop: CASSLYTGENSPLHF. The CDR3 nucleotides read TGTGCCAGCAGTTTATATACAGGGGAAAACTCACCCCTCCACTTT.

This chain connects TRBV7-2 to TRBJ1-5; possible D gene TRBD1, 5 bases. The CDR3 extends over 16 amino acids. With 5 bases removed from V and 1 base from J, the gap between germline ends came to 15 bases. CDR1 is SGHTA and CDR2 is FQGNSA in the germline V gene. In DNA, the CDR3 is TGTGCCAGCAGCCCCCTGGGGGGGATGAGCAATCAGCCCCAGCATTTT. Its protein is CASSPLGGMSNQPQHF. The full variable domain, in which reference TRBV7-2 and TRBJ1-5 provide the parts outside the CDR3, is GAGVSQSPSNKVTEKGKDVELRCDPISGHTALYWYRQSLGQGLEFLIYFQGNSAPDKSGLPSDRFSAERTGGSVSTLTIQRTQQEDSAVYLCASSPLGGMSNQPQHFGDGTRLSIL.

The chain joins TRBV5-1 to TRBJ2-7; a weak D match, TRBD1 (5 bases). The CDR3 loop spans 13 amino acids. In germline, CDR1 is SGHRS, CDR2 YFSETQ. Trimming took 2 bases from V and 7 from J, leaving 13 bases between them. The CDR3 nucleotides are TGCGCCAGCAGCTTCGGACAAGGTGGGGAGCAGTACTTC. It yields the protein CASSFGQGGEQYF. Combining the CDR3 with reference TRBV5-1 and TRBJ2-7 gives the whole variable domain KAGVTQTPRYLIKTRGQQVTLSCSPISGHRSVSWYQQTPGQGLQFLFEYFSETQRNKGNFPGRFSGRQFSNSRSEMNVSTLELGDSALYLCASSFGQGGEQYFGPGTRLTVT.

The chain is built from TRBV19 and TRBJ1-3; D possibly corresponds to TRBD1 (6 bases). CDR1 and CDR2 from the germline V gene are LNHDA and SQIVND (reference sequence). The length of the CDR3 is 14 residues. V was cut by 4 bases and J by 11 bases, with 18 bases left in between. The CDR3 spells CASSTRQDRGAIYF. The CDR3 coding sequence is TGTGCCAGTAGTACGCGACAGGACCGGGGCGCCATATATTTT.

The V gene is TRBV6-1, the J gene TRBJ1-6, with 7 nucleotides matching TRBD1. Germline CDR1 and CDR2: MNHNS and SASEGT. This CDR3 is 17 amino acids long. The ends lost 3 bases at V and 6 bases at J; junction bases unmatched: 11. CDR3 sequence: CASSEVVGGAGNSPLHF. DNA for the CDR3: TGTGCCAGCAGTGAGGTAGTAGGGGGCGCGGGTAATTCACCCCTCCACTTT.

The V gene is TRBV4-2, the J gene TRBJ2-7; TRBD2 matches 7 bases. Germline loops: CDR1 LGHNA, CDR2 YNFKEQ. CDR3 length: 14 amino acids. Trimming cost V 1 base and J 5 bases; bases outside gene matches: 5. In DNA form, the CDR3 reads TGTGCCAGCAGCCAAGGGGGGGGGTTCAACGAGCAGTACTTC. Its protein product is CASSQGGGFNEQYF.

This chain joins TRBV29-1 and TRBJ2-7; possible D gene TRBD2, 5 bases. Germline V gene data show CDR1 as SQVTM and CDR2 as ANQGSEA. The CDR3 covers 14 residues. V lost 5 bases and J lost 6, with 20 bases in between. The CDR3 nucleotides read TGCAGCGTTTTGTCGGGAATCAACGGAGGCGAGCAGTACTTC. Its protein product is CSVLSGINGGEQYF.

The V gene is TRBV19, the J gene TRBJ2-1, with TRBD1 matching 9 bases. The CDR3 totals 14 residues. In germline, CDR1 is LNHDA, CDR2 SQIVND (reference sequence). Trimming cost V 4 bases and J 8 bases; bases outside gene matches: 6. This chain's CDR3 is CASSTTGGRDEQFF. CDR3 coding DNA: TGTGCCAGTAGTACAACAGGGGGCCGGGATGAGCAGTTCTTC.

The gene calls are TRBV19 and TRBJ1-5, with D maybe TRBD1 (6 bases). Germline values: CDR1 LNHDA, CDR2 SQIVND (reference sequence). The CDR3 runs 15 residues. Trimming left V 10 bases short and J 4 bases short, with 20 bases between. The CDR3 DNA sequence: TGTGCCACTCAGACCGGGCAGGGGACAAATCAGCCCCAGCATTTT. The encoded protein is CATQTGQGTNQPQHF.

J is TRBJ2-1 and V is TRBV6-5; D not resolved. Per germline, CDR1 MNHEY and CDR2 SVGAGI. Trimming took 7 bases from V and 4 from J, leaving 14 bases between them. The CDR3 runs to 14 residues. CDR3 nucleotide sequence: TGTGCCAGCACGCCTTCCCTATATTACAATGAGCAGTTCTTC. Translated, it gives CASTPSLYYNEQFF.

The V gene is TRBV13, the J gene TRBJ2-7, with 8 positions matching TRBD1. V gave up 7 bases and J gave up 5 bases; unmatched junction bases: 10. The CDR3 covers 14 residues. Germline lookup yields CDR1 PRHDT and CDR2 FYEKMQ (reference sequence). DNA for the CDR3: TGTGCCAGCACCGTCCGGACAGGGAGGCACGAGCAGTACTTC. Encoded protein: CASTVRTGRHEQYF.

This clone was counted once. V gene TRBV15 combines with J gene TRBJ1-4; TRBD1 matches 9 bases. Germline lookup yields CDR1 LNHNV and CDR2 YYDKDF (reference sequence). CDR3 size: 15 residues. V lost 1 base and J lost 5; bases outside the gene matches: 2. The CDR3 nucleotides are TGTGCCACCAGCAGAGTAGGGACAGGGAATGAAAAACTGTTTTTT. This gives the protein CATSRVGTGNEKLFF.

This chain uses TRBV10-3 with TRBJ1-2; D is ambiguous. The germline gives CDR1 ENHRY, CDR2 SYGVKD. The CDR3 has 11 residues. V dropped 3 bases and J dropped 7 bases, with 6 bases sitting between them. The CDR3 region is CAISEISGYTF. The CDR3 region has the DNA TGTGCCATCAGTGAAATTAGTGGCTACACCTTC.

V gene TRBV19 combines with J gene TRBJ2-1; possible D gene TRBD1, 6 bases. This CDR3 region has 15 residues. Trimming removed 4 bases from V and 4 bases from J, with 14 bases in between. CDR1 and CDR2 from the germline V gene are LNHDA and SQIVND (reference sequence). This chain's CDR3 is CASSRNPTGYNEQFF. CDR3 sequence (DNA): TGTGCCAGTAGTAGAAACCCTACAGGGTACAATGAGCAGTTCTTC.

The genes are TRBV5-1 and TRBJ2-5; 8 nucleotides line up with TRBD1. The CDR3 length is 16 residues. V was pared by 1 base and J by 5 bases, with 10 bases of the junction left unmatched. Germline CDR1 reads SGHRS; CDR2 reads YFSETQ. CDR3 region: CASSLRAAGGVETQYF. In DNA form, the CDR3 reads TGCGCCAGCAGCTTGAGGGCCGCAGGGGGCGTGGAGACCCAGTACTTC. Full variable domain (outside the CDR3, taken from reference TRBV5-1 and TRBJ2-5): KAGVTQTPRYLIKTRGQQVTLSCSPISGHRSVSWYQQTPGQGLQFLFEYFSETQRNKGNFPGRFSGRQFSNSRSEMNVSTLELGDSALYLCASSLRAAGGVETQYFGPGTRLLVL.